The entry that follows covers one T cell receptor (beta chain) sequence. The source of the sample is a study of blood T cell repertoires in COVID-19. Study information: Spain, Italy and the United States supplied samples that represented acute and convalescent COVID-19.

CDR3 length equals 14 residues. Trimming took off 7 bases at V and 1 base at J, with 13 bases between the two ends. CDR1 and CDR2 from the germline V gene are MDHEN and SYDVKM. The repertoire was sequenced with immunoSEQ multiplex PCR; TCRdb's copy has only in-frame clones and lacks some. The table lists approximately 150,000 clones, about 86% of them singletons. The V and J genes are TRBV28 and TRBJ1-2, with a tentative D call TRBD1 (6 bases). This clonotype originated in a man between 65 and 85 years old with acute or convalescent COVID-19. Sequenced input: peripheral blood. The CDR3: CASTKRTVNYGYTF. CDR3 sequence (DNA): TGTGCCAGCACTAAACGGACAGTTAACTATGGCTACACCTTC.